A selection of T cell receptor beta chains follows, all from one sample in a study of T cells in Graves' hyperthyroidism and ophthalmopathy. One entry per CDR3 protein, called by TCRdb with MiXCR from the multiplex PCR reads. The table has some 420,000 distinct CDR3 sequences, roughly 15% seen once. What was sequenced was blood. These TCRs come from a woman between 18 and 30 years old with Graves' hyperthyroidism. CDR3s include the opening cysteine and the closing phenylalanine or tryptophan. Each record gives: D gene, J gene, V gene, clone size, CDR3 length, CDR3 protein, CDR3 DNA. The D gene is left open where the match is weak. Clone size, where shown, is once, few, many, or a class for clones that have expanded.

d_call: .; j_call: TRBJ2-2; v_call: TRBV3-1; clone_size: many; cdr3_length: 16; cdr3_aa: CASSQGSTLNTGELFF; cdr3_nt: TGTGCCAGCAGCCAAGGATCGACACTGAACACCGGGGAGCTGTTTTTT
d_call: .; j_call: TRBJ2-1; v_call: TRBV6-1; clone_size: .; cdr3_length: 15; cdr3_aa: CASSEDVSSYNEQFF; cdr3_nt: TGTGCCAGCAGTGAGGACGTTAGCTCCTACAATGAGCAGTTCTTC
d_call: TRBD2; j_call: TRBJ2-1; v_call: TRBV6-1; clone_size: many; cdr3_length: 16; cdr3_aa: CASRPSGRAHVGEQFF; cdr3_nt: TGTGCCAGCAGGCCTAGCGGGAGGGCCCACGTCGGTGAGCAGTTCTTC
d_call: TRBD2; j_call: TRBJ2-1; v_call: TRBV7-9; clone_size: .; cdr3_length: 16; cdr3_aa: CASSPKRGGSYNEQFF; cdr3_nt: TGTGCCAGCAGCCCCAAGCGGGGGGGGTCCTACAATGAGCAGTTCTTC
d_call: .; j_call: TRBJ2-6; v_call: TRBV28; clone_size: many; cdr3_length: 15; cdr3_aa: CASSYVGSGANVLTF; cdr3_nt: TGTGCCAGCAGTTACGTCGGGTCTGGGGCCAACGTCCTGACTTTC
d_call: .; j_call: TRBJ2-7; v_call: TRBV20-1; clone_size: .; cdr3_length: 13; cdr3_aa: CSVWIPSSYEQYF; cdr3_nt: TGCAGTGTTTGGATCCCTAGCTCCTACGAGCAGTACTTC
d_call: TRBD2; j_call: TRBJ2-5; v_call: TRBV27; clone_size: .; cdr3_length: 17; cdr3_aa: CASSETRGLAGVKTQYF; cdr3_nt: TGTGCCAGCAGTGAAACCCGGGGACTAGCGGGAGTGAAGACCCAGTACTTC
d_call: TRBD2; j_call: TRBJ2-3; v_call: TRBV13; clone_size: many; cdr3_length: 19; cdr3_aa: CASSPGLAGVVVGTDTQYF; cdr3_nt: TGTGCCAGCAGCCCAGGACTAGCGGGAGTAGTAGTCGGCACAGATACGCAGTATTTT
d_call: .; j_call: TRBJ2-3; v_call: TRBV6-2/TRBV6-3; clone_size: many; cdr3_length: 15; cdr3_aa: CASTLKRGWTDTQYF; cdr3_nt: TGTGCCAGCACCCTCAAAAGGGGGTGGACAGATACGCAGTATTTT
d_call: .; j_call: TRBJ2-1; v_call: TRBV14; clone_size: .; cdr3_length: 13; cdr3_aa: CASSPQTHNEQFF; cdr3_nt: TGTGCCAGCAGCCCTCAGACCCACAATGAGCAGTTCTTC
d_call: .; j_call: TRBJ2-7; v_call: TRBV14; clone_size: .; cdr3_length: 14; cdr3_aa: CASSLLEPPYEQYF; cdr3_nt: TGTGCCAGCAGCCTACTAGAACCTCCCTACGAGCAGTACTTC
d_call: .; j_call: TRBJ2-1; v_call: TRBV9; clone_size: .; cdr3_length: 16; cdr3_aa: CASSVEPRQNSNEQFF; cdr3_nt: TGTGCCAGCAGCGTAGAACCCCGACAGAACAGTAATGAGCAGTTCTTC
d_call: TRBD2; j_call: TRBJ2-1; v_call: TRBV20-1; clone_size: .; cdr3_length: 15; cdr3_aa: CSAREDQREFYEQFF; cdr3_nt: TGCAGTGCTAGAGAGGACCAGCGGGAGTTTTATGAGCAGTTCTTC
d_call: TRBD1; j_call: TRBJ1-2; v_call: TRBV19; clone_size: .; cdr3_length: 15; cdr3_aa: CASSSTGASPYGYTF; cdr3_nt: TGTGCCAGTAGTTCAACAGGGGCTAGCCCCTATGGCTACACCTTC
d_call: TRBD1; j_call: TRBJ1-5; v_call: TRBV6-1; clone_size: few; cdr3_length: 15; cdr3_aa: CASSRTGGGHQPQHF; cdr3_nt: TGTGCCAGCAGTCGTACAGGGGGCGGGCATCAGCCCCAGCATTTT
d_call: .; j_call: TRBJ2-1; v_call: TRBV6-1; clone_size: .; cdr3_length: 15; cdr3_aa: CASSGGSGTGNEQFF; cdr3_nt: TGTGCCAGCAGTGGGGGTAGCGGGACAGGTAATGAGCAGTTCTTC
d_call: TRBD2; j_call: TRBJ2-1; v_call: TRBV7-6; clone_size: many; cdr3_length: 19; cdr3_aa: CASSLGLDTGTTFYNEQFF; cdr3_nt: TGTGCCAGCAGCTTAGGATTGGACACGGGGACTACTTTCTACAATGAGCAGTTCTTC
d_call: .; j_call: TRBJ1-6; v_call: TRBV2; clone_size: .; cdr3_length: 13; cdr3_aa: CATTGTDNSPLHF; cdr3_nt: TGTGCCACTACGGGGACTGATAATTCACCCCTCCACTTT
d_call: TRBD2; j_call: TRBJ2-1; v_call: TRBV14; clone_size: .; cdr3_length: 16; cdr3_aa: CASSHRTSALYNEQFF; cdr3_nt: TGTGCCAGCAGCCACCGGACTAGCGCTTTATACAATGAGCAGTTCTTC
d_call: TRBD1; j_call: TRBJ2-1; v_call: TRBV19; clone_size: few; cdr3_length: 15; cdr3_aa: CASSTVQGASNEQFF; cdr3_nt: TGTGCCAGTAGTACGGTCCAGGGGGCTAGCAATGAGCAGTTCTTC
d_call: .; j_call: TRBJ2-5; v_call: TRBV4-3; clone_size: many; cdr3_length: 14; cdr3_aa: CASSRGTGQGTQYF; cdr3_nt: TGCGCCAGCAGCCGAGGGACGGGTCAAGGGACCCAGTACTTC
d_call: .; j_call: TRBJ2-5; v_call: TRBV6-5; clone_size: many; cdr3_length: 17; cdr3_aa: CASSYSLRPQGQETQYF; cdr3_nt: TGTGCCAGCAGTTACTCTTTAAGGCCACAGGGTCAAGAGACCCAGTACTTC
d_call: .; j_call: TRBJ2-3; v_call: TRBV20-1; clone_size: many; cdr3_length: 15; cdr3_aa: CSASRSHPSTDTQYF; cdr3_nt: TGCAGTGCTAGTCGGTCCCACCCTAGCACAGATACGCAGTATTTT
d_call: .; j_call: TRBJ2-1; v_call: TRBV28; clone_size: many; cdr3_length: 15; cdr3_aa: CASSFDRSSYNEQFF; cdr3_nt: TGTGCCAGCAGCTTTGACAGGAGCTCCTACAATGAGCAGTTCTTC
d_call: .; j_call: TRBJ1-2; v_call: TRBV28; clone_size: .; cdr3_length: 16; cdr3_aa: CASLPRRGRVIRRYTF; cdr3_nt: TGTGCCAGCCTTCCTCGTCGGGGCAGGGTTATCCGTCGGTACACCTTC
d_call: TRBD2; j_call: TRBJ2-1; v_call: TRBV28; clone_size: few; cdr3_length: 16; cdr3_aa: CASSLGASGPYNEQFF; cdr3_nt: TGTGCCAGCAGTTTAGGGGCTAGCGGGCCCTACAATGAGCAGTTCTTC
d_call: TRBD1; j_call: TRBJ1-2; v_call: TRBV7-2; clone_size: few; cdr3_length: 13; cdr3_aa: CASSVTGGYGYTF; cdr3_nt: TGTGCCAGCAGCGTTACAGGGGGCTATGGCTACACCTTC